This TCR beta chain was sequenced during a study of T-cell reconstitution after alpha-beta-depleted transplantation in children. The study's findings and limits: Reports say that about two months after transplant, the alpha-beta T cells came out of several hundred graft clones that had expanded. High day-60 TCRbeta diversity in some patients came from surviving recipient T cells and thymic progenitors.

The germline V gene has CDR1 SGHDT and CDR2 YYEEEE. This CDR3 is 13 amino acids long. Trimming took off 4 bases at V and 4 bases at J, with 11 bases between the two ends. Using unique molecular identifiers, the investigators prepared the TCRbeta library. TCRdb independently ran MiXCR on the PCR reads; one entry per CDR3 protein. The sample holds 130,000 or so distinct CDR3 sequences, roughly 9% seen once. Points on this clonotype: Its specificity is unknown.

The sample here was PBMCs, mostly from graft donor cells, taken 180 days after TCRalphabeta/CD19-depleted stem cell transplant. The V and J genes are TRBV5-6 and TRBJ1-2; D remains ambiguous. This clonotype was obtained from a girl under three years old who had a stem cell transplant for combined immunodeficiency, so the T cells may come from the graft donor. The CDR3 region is CASSTDPFYGYTF. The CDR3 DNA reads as TGTGCCAGCAGCACCGACCCCTTCTATGGCTACACCTTC. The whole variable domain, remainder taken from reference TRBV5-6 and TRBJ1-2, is DAGVTQSPTHLIKTRGQQVTLRCSPKSGHDTVSWYQQALGQGPQFIFQYYEEEERQRGNFPDRFSGHQFPNYSSELNVNALLLGDSALYLCASSTDPFYGYTFGSGTRLTVV.